The 24 T cell receptor beta chains reported below all come from one sample, sequenced in a study of OX40 agonist ivuxolimab in advanced cancers. Some clones are missing from TCRdb's copy, which holds only in-frame ones; the method was immunoSEQ multiplex PCR. The sample has some 64,000 clones; approximately 84% are singletons. The sequenced sample was CD4+ or CD8+ T cells sorted from blood, obtained in a trial of the OX40 agonist ivuxolimab. Receptors were obtained from an adult with an advanced solid tumor such as melanoma, head and neck, liver or kidney cancer.

V is TRBV6-5 and J is TRBJ2-1; 7 nucleotides align to TRBD2. The CDR3 totals 15 residues. Germline CDR1 and CDR2: MNHEY and SVGAGI. V was pared by 1 base and J by 3 bases, with 3 bases of the junction left unmatched. The CDR3 nucleotides are TGTGCCAGCAGTTACTTGGGGGGGGGCTACAATGAGCAGTTCTTC. Its protein is CASSYLGGGYNEQFF.

This rearrangement joins TRBV4-3 to TRBJ1-1; D gene uncertain. This CDR3 has 13 residues. V gave up 1 base and J gave up 13 bases, with 16 bases separating them. Per germline, CDR1 LGHNA and CDR2 YSLEER. CDR3 coding DNA: TGCGCCAGCAGCCAAGGACTGTACCGTGTGGGTTTCTTT. Translated: CASSQGLYRVGFF.

The chain employs TRBV5-1 and TRBJ1-1, with no clear D. V was shortened by 5 bases and J by 1 base, with 9 bases between the two germline ends. Per the germline V gene, CDR1 is SGHRS and CDR2 is YFSETQ. CDR3 length: 13 residues. The CDR3 loop reads CASRPPGNTEAFF. CDR3 in DNA: TGCGCCAGCAGGCCCCCCGGGAACACTGAAGCTTTCTTT.

DNA for the CDR3: TGTGCCAGCAGTGAAGCACGGACACTTTTAGCCAAAAACATTCAGTACTTC. As protein: CASSEARTLLAKNIQYF. V usage is TRBV6-1 and J usage is TRBJ2-4; possibly TRBD1 for D (5 bases). Per the germline V gene, CDR1 is MNHNS and CDR2 is SASEGT. This CDR3 contains 17 residues. The V end was cut by 0 bases, the J end by 0 bases, with 12 bases between.

The rearrangement uses TRBV25-1 and TRBJ1-2; 7 bases agree with TRBD1. Germline V gene data show CDR1 as MGHDK and CDR2 as SYGVNS. The CDR3 extends over 15 amino acids. The V gene end was trimmed by 4 bases and the J gene end by 6 bases; junction bases not matched to a gene: 11. CDR3 residues: CASSGNQQGIDGYTF. The CDR3 nucleotides read TGTGCCAGCAGTGGGAACCAACAGGGGATAGATGGCTACACCTTC.

The chain carries TRBV6-5 and TRBJ2-7; D ambiguous. The CDR3 is made up of 15 amino acids. Germline V gene data show CDR1 as MNHEY and CDR2 as SVGAGI. V shed 0 bases and J shed 4 bases, with 13 bases lying between them. The CDR3 nucleotides read TGTGCCAGCAGTTACTCGGAGAGAGTCAAATACGAGCAGTACTTC. It translates to CASSYSERVKYEQYF.

The chain is built from TRBV7-3 and TRBJ2-7; 10 bases match TRBD1. The ends lost 2 bases at V and 2 bases at J; junction bases unmatched: 0. CDR1 and CDR2 (germline): SGHTA, FQGTGA. The CDR3 length is 14 residues. In nucleotides, the CDR3 is TGTGCCAGCAGCTTAGGGACAGGGGCCTACGAGCAGTACTTC. Protein product: CASSLGTGAYEQYF.

A note on this clone: The sample has other DNA sequences that encode this CDR3 too. This chain joins TRBV4-1 and TRBJ1-1; a possible D gene is TRBD1 (5 bases). V gave up 2 bases and J gave up 3 bases, with 13 bases separating them. CDR1 is MGHRA, CDR2 YSYEKL, per germline. The length of the CDR3 is 15 residues. The CDR3 DNA sequence: TGCGCCAGCAGCCAACCCATCATCAGGGACACTGAAGCTTTCTTT. Translating gives CASSQPIIRDTEAFF.

V gene TRBV5-1 combines with J gene TRBJ2-3; D might be TRBD1 (6 bases). V shed 4 bases and J shed 4 bases, with 22 bases lying between them. Looked up from germline, CDR1 is SGHRS and CDR2 is YFSETQ. This CDR3 is 17 amino acids long. The DNA of the CDR3 is TGCGCCAGCAGCCCGATCGCTGGGGGCGCTTTCTCAGATACGCAGTATTTT. Its protein product is CASSPIAGGAFSDTQYF.

J is TRBJ2-5 and V is TRBV19; no clear D. The CDR3 totals 16 residues. Germline V gene lookup returns CDR1 LNHDA and CDR2 SQIVND (reference sequence). Deletions cut 2 bases from V and 2 bases from J, with 15 bases between. DNA of the CDR3: TGTGCCAGTAGTATATCCCCCGTCGTCGGTCAAGAGACCCAGTACTTC. This translates into CASSISPVVGQETQYF.

The rearrangement joins TRBV27 to TRBJ1-6; D gene ambiguous. V was cut by 3 bases and J by 10 bases, with 13 bases left in between. This CDR3 comprises 14 residues. Germline V gives CDR1 MNHEY, CDR2 SMNVEV (reference sequence). The CDR3, as DNA: TGTGCCAGCAGTTTCAGCGCCGGCTGGTCACCCCTCCACTTT. Residues: CASSFSAGWSPLHF.

The gene calls are TRBV2 and TRBJ1-4, with a possible D match to TRBD1 (6 bases). The CDR3 extends over 14 amino acids. The germline CDR1 and CDR2 sequences are SNHLY and FYNNEI. Between the trimmed V and J ends, which lost 4 bases and 10 bases, there was a span of 16 bases. The CDR3 sequence: CASSVSQGQGKLFF. In DNA, the CDR3 is TGTGCCAGCAGTGTTTCACAGGGTCAAGGAAAACTGTTTTTT. The full variable domain, with the rest looked up from reference TRBV2 and TRBJ1-4, is EPEVTQTPSHQVTQMGQEVILRCVPISNHLYFYWYRQILGQKVEFLVSFYNNEISEKSEIFDDQFSVERPDGSNFTLKIRSTKLEDSAMYFCASSVSQGQGKLFFGSGTQLSVL.

The chain employs TRBV6-6 and TRBJ2-7; D possibly corresponds to TRBD1 (7 bases). V was cut by 0 bases and J by 3 bases, with 12 bases left in between. This CDR3 comprises 15 residues. The germline V gene has CDR1 MNHNY and CDR2 SVGAGI (reference sequence). CDR3: CASSYSSQGGYEQYF. The CDR3 DNA follows: TGTGCCAGCAGTTACTCGAGTCAGGGGGGCTACGAGCAGTACTTC.

This CDR3 reads CASSIERGGRQETQYF. DNA for the CDR3: TGTGCCAGTAGTATTGAGCGGGGTGGCCGTCAGGAGACCCAGTACTTC. The rearrangement joins TRBV19 to TRBJ2-5, with 7 bases matching TRBD2. Germline trimming cut 3 bases from V and 5 bases from J; bases unmatched to any gene: 12. CDR1 and CDR2 from the germline V gene are LNHDA and SQIVND (reference sequence). The CDR3 is 16 residues long.

The chain couples TRBV10-2 to TRBJ2-7; the D gene is possibly TRBD2 (5 bases). Germline CDR1 is WSHSY and CDR2 is SAAADI. This CDR3 is 14 amino acids long. Trimming took off 3 bases at V and 1 base at J, with 10 bases between the two ends. The CDR3 coding sequence is TGCGCCAGCAGTGAAGCGGATCGGTCCTACGAGCAGTACTTC. This translates into CASSEADRSYEQYF.

The J gene is TRBJ2-7, the V gene TRBV6-5; 11 bases line up with TRBD2. V was pared by 2 bases and J by 5 bases, with 2 bases of the junction left unmatched. Looked up from germline, CDR1 is MNHEY and CDR2 is SVGAGI. The CDR3 sequence is 14 residues long. The CDR3 bases are TGTGCCAGCAGTTACCCGGGACTAGCGGACGAGCAGTACTTC. Translating it yields CASSYPGLADEQYF.

This chain joins TRBV6-5 and TRBJ1-6; 8 bases are shared with TRBD1. V trimming: 2 bases; J trimming: 9 bases; junction bases outside the gene matches: 6. Per germline, CDR1 MNHEY and CDR2 SVGAGI. The CDR3 contains 15 residues. CDR3: CASSYNPDRASPLHF. The CDR3 region has the DNA TGTGCCAGCAGTTACAACCCGGACAGGGCTTCACCCCTCCACTTT.

The chain employs TRBV7-6 and TRBJ2-6; 10 nucleotides align to TRBD2. Germline V gene lookup returns CDR1 SGHVS and CDR2 FNYEAQ. With 5 bases clipped from V and 0 bases from J, the junction kept 7 bases outside the gene matches. The CDR3 totals 18 residues. The chain's CDR3 is CASSPRLAGSSGANVLTF. The CDR3 bases are TGTGCCAGCAGCCCCCGACTAGCGGGCTCCTCTGGGGCCAACGTCCTGACTTTC.

The chain couples TRBV7-2 to TRBJ1-1; 7 bases match TRBD1. In germline, CDR1 is SGHTA, CDR2 FQGNSA. V was pared by 6 bases and J by 5 bases, with 9 bases of the junction left unmatched. The CDR3 sequence is 14 residues long. The CDR3 DNA sequence: TGTGCCAGCAGAAGGACAGGTTTAGCGACTGAAGCTTTCTTT. Protein: CASRRTGLATEAFF.

The rearrangement links TRBV18 to TRBJ1-5; D possibly corresponds to TRBD1 (5 bases). This CDR3 has 16 residues. V lost 2 bases to trimming and J lost 0 bases, with 11 bases between them. CDR1 KGHSH and CDR2 LQKENI come from the germline V gene. CDR3 nucleotides: TGTGCCAGCTCACCAACCGGGACCCGTAGCAATCAGCCCCAGCATTTT. Its protein is CASSPTGTRSNQPQHF.

The table lists this clone with a few counts. V is TRBV6-1 and J is TRBJ2-1; no reliable D call. V gave up 1 base and J gave up 0 bases, with 7 bases separating them. Germline V gene lookup returns CDR1 MNHNS and CDR2 SASEGT. CDR3 size: 15 residues. The CDR3 region has the DNA TGTGCCAGCAGTGAAGGCTTAAACTCCTACAATGAGCAGTTCTTC. Protein: CASSEGLNSYNEQFF.

V is TRBV18 and J is TRBJ2-1; 12 bases line up with TRBD2. V lost 3 bases, J lost 6 bases, and 3 bases stayed unmatched. CDR3 length equals 15 residues. Germline CDR1 and CDR2: KGHSH and LQKENI. This CDR3 is CASSPETSGSNEQFF. CDR3 coding DNA: TGTGCCAGCTCACCGGAGACTAGCGGGAGCAATGAGCAGTTCTTC.

The rearrangement uses TRBV15 and TRBJ2-1, with 8 positions matching TRBD2. CDR1 is LNHNV, CDR2 YYDKDF, per germline (reference sequence). Trimming cost V 1 base and J 2 bases; bases outside gene matches: 1. This CDR3 has 15 residues. CDR3 coding DNA: TGTGCCACCAGCAGAGCGGGAGGGCCCTACAATGAGCAGTTCTTC. The encoded protein is CATSRAGGPYNEQFF.

The chain recombines TRBV5-4 with TRBJ2-1; D is uncertain. This CDR3 region has 11 residues. Trimming left V 3 bases short and J 4 bases short, with 2 bases between. Germline lookup yields CDR1 SGHNT and CDR2 YYREEE (reference sequence). The CDR3 DNA sequence: TGTGCCAGCAGCTCGTACAATGAGCAGTTCTTC. Translated, it gives CASSSYNEQFF.